This T cell receptor beta chain was sequenced for a study of CD4 T cells in relation to SARS-CoV-2 and coronaviruses. V lost 1 base, J lost 7 bases, and 6 bases stayed unmatched. Germline lookup yields CDR1 SGHNT and CDR2 YYREEE (reference sequence). The CDR3 totals 14 residues. General observations from the study: Crossreactivity was assessed only for spike protein, not other viral proteins.

Data came from immunoSEQ multiplex PCR; TCRdb stores just in-frame clones and leaves some out. The sample records 35,000 or so clones, 70% to 80% being singletons. Concerning this clone itself: Its antigen is undetermined.

This receptor was obtained from an adult with COVID-19. Sequenced material: memory CD4+ T cells from PBMCs, cultured in vitro. This rearrangement joins TRBV5-4 to TRBJ2-5; 8 bases align to TRBD1. The CDR3 nucleotides read TGTGCCAGCAGCTTGTTAGAACAGGGGGGGACCCAGTACTTC. It encodes CASSLLEQGGTQYF. The full variable domain, in which reference TRBV5-4 and TRBJ2-5 provide the parts outside the CDR3, is ETGVTQSPTHLIKTRGQQVTLRCSSQSGHNTVSWYQQALGQGPQFIFQYYREEENGRGNFPPRFSGLQFPNYSSELNVNALELDDSALYLCASSLLEQGGTQYFGPGTRLLVL.